This TCR beta chain derives from a study of blood T cell repertoires in COVID-19. Turning to the study itself: T cells, B-cell-depleted T cells, or PBMCs provided the cDNA or gDNA that served as material.

CDR1 is KGHSH, CDR2 LQKENI, per germline. Unmatched junction bases numbered 5, after V lost 1 base and J lost 3 bases. This CDR3 has 16 residues. This clone was found a few times. The table came from immunoSEQ multiplex PCR; TCRdb's copy has only in-frame clones and leaves some out. The sample lists about 65,000 clones; 75% to 90% were seen once. The receptor comes from a man of 80 years or more with acute or convalescent COVID-19. The sequencing input was peripheral blood. The rearrangement uses TRBV18 and TRBJ2-2; TRBD1 aligns across 7 bases. The chain's CDR3 is CASSPREGAYTGELFF. CDR3 nucleotide sequence: TGTGCCAGCTCACCACGAGAGGGGGCCTACACCGGGGAGCTGTTTTTT.